This TCR beta chain was recorded in a study of technical replicates of blood from a handful of donors. The CDR3 totals 14 residues. Trimming at V came to 6 bases and at J to 1 base, leaving 4 bases not matched to a gene. Germline loops: CDR1 ENHRY, CDR2 SYGVKD. Method: immunoSEQ multiplex PCR; TCRdb's copy keeps in-frame clones and lacks some. Here the sample spans about 15,000 clones, about nine tenths being singletons. This rearrangement joins TRBV10-3 to TRBJ1-1; TRBD1 matches at 8 bases. The sequence was obtained from a human donor in good health. Source material: PBMCs. This CDR3 is CAISRTGTNTEAFF. CDR3 nucleotide sequence: TGTGCCATCAGCCGGACAGGGACGAACACTGAAGCTTTCTTT.